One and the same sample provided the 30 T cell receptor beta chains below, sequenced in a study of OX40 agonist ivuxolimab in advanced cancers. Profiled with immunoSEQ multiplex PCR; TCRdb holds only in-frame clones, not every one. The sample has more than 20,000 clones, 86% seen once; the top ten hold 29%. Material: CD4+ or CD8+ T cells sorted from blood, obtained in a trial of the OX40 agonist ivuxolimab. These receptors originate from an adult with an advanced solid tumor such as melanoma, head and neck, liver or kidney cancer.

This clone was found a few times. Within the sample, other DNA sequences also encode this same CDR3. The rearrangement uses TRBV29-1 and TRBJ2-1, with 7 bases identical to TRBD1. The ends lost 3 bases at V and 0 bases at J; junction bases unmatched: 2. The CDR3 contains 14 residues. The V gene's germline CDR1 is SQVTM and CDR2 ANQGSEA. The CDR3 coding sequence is TGCAGCGTTGAGAGGGACAGCTCCTACAATGAGCAGTTCTTC. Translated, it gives CSVERDSSYNEQFF.

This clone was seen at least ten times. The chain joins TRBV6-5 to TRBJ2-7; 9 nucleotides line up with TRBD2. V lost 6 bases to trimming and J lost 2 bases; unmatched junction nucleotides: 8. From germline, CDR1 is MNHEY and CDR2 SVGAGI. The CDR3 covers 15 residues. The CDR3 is CASRRERTSAYEQYF. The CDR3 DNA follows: TGTGCCAGCAGACGAGAGCGGACTAGCGCCTACGAGCAGTACTTC.

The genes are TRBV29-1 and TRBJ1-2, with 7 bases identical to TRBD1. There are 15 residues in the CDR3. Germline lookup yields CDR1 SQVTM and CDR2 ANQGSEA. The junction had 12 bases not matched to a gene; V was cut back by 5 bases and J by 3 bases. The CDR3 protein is CSVPDRVKVDYGYTF. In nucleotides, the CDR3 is TGCAGCGTTCCTGACAGGGTAAAAGTGGACTATGGCTACACCTTC.

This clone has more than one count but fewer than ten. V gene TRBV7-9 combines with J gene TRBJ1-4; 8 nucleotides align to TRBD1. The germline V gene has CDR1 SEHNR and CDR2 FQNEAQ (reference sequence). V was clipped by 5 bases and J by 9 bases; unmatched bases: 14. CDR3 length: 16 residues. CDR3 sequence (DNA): TGTGCCAGCAGCACGCCGTCGACAGGGGATTCCCAAAAACTGTTTTTT. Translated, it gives CASSTPSTGDSQKLFF.

Here the CDR3 reads CASSFGQGVVAFF. CDR3 DNA sequence: TGTGCCAGCAGCTTCGGACAGGGCGTCGTAGCTTTCTTT. The V gene is TRBV5-6, the J gene TRBJ1-1; TRBD1 matches at 8 bases. CDR1 and CDR2 from the germline V gene are SGHDT and YYEEEE. The CDR3 covers 13 residues. Losses at the gene ends were 2 bases for V and 10 bases for J; bases not matched to a gene: 7.

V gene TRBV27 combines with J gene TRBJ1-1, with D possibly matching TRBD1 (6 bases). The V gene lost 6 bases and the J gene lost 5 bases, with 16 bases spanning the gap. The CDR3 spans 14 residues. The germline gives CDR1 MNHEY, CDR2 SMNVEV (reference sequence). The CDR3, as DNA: TGTGCCAGCAGCCTGCCTGGGGGGGCAACTGAAGCTTTCTTT. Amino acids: CASSLPGGATEAFF.

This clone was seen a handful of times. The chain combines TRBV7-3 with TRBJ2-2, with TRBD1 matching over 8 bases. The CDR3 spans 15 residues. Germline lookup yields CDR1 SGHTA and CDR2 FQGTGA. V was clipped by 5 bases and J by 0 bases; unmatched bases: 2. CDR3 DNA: TGTGCCAGCAGCGACAGGGGAACGAACACCGGGGAGCTGTTTTTT. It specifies CASSDRGTNTGELFF. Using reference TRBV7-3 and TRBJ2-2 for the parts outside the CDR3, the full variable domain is GAGVSQTPSNKVTEKGKYVELRCDPISGHTALYWYRQSLGQGPEFLIYFQGTGAADDSGLPNDRFFAVRPEGSVSTLKIQRTERGDSAVYLCASSDRGTNTGELFFGEGSRLTVL.

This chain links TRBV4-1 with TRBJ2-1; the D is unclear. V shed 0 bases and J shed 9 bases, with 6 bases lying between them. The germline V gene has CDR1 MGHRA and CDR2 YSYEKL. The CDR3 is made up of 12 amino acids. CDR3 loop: CASSQDSVEQFF. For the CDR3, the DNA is TGCGCCAGCAGCCAAGATTCGGTTGAGCAGTTCTTC.

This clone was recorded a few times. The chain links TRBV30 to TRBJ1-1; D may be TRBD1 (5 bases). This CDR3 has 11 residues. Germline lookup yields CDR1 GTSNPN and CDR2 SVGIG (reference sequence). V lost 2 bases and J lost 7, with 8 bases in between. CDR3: CAWSLGDEAFF. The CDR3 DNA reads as TGTGCCTGGAGTTTGGGGGATGAAGCTTTCTTT.

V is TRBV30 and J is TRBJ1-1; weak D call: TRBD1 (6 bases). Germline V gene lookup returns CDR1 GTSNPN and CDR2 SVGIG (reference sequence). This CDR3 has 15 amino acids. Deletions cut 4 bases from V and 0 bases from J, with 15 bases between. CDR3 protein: CAWNSGVGMNTEAFF. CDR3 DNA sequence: TGTGCCTGGAATTCAGGGGTAGGGATGAACACTGAAGCTTTCTTT.

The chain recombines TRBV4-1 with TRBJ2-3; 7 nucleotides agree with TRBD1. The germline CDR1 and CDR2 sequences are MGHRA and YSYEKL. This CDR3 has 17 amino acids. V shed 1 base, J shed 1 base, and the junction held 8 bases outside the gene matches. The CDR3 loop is CASSQGVQGQRTDTQYF. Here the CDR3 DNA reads TGCGCCAGCAGCCAAGGGGTACAGGGGCAACGCACAGATACGCAGTATTTT.

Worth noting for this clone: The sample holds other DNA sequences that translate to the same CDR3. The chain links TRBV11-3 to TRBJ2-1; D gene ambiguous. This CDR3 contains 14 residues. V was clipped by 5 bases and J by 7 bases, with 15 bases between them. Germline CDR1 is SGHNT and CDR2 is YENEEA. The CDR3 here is CASSLRGSSNEQFF. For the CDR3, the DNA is TGTGCCAGCAGCCTCCGAGGTAGTTCGAATGAGCAGTTCTTC.

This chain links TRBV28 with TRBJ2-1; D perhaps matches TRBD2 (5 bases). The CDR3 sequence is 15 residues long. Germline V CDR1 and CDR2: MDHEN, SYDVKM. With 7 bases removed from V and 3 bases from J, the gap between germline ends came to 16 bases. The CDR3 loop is CASTATRDNYNEQFF. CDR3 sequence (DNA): TGTGCCAGCACCGCCACCCGGGATAACTACAATGAGCAGTTCTTC. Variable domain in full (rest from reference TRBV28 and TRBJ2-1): DVKVTQSSRYLVKRTGEKVFLECVQDMDHENMFWYRQDPGLGLRLIYFSYDVKMKEKGDIPEGYSVSREKKERFSLILESASTNQTSMYLCASTATRDNYNEQFFGPGTRLTVL.

This CDR3 reads CASSESVFYSPYF. CDR3 DNA: TGCGCCAGCAGTGAGTCGGTTTTTTACTCCCCGTACTTC. The chain carries TRBV10-2 and TRBJ2-5; D is undetermined. The CDR3 loop spans 13 amino acids. Germline loops: CDR1 WSHSY, CDR2 SAAADI. V lost 0 bases and J lost 13, with 15 bases in between.

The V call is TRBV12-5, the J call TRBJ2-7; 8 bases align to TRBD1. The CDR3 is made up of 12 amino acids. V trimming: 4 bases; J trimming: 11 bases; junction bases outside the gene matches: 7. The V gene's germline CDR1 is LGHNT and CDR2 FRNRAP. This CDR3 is CASGSAGGVKYF. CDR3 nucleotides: TGTGCTAGTGGTTCAGCAGGGGGCGTCAAGTACTTC.

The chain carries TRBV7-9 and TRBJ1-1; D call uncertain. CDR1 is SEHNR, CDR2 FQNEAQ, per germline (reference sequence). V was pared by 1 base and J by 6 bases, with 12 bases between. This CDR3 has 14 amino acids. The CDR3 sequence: CASSLVETGAEAFF. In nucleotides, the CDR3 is TGTGCCAGCAGCTTAGTTGAGACGGGCGCTGAAGCTTTCTTT.

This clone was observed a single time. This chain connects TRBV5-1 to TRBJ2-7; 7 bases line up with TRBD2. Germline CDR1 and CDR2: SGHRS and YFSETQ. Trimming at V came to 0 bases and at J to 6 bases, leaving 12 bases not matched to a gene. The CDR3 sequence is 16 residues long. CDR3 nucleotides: TGCGCCAGCAGCTTGGAAGGCTTAGGGAGGGGTGGCGAGCAGTACTTC. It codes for CASSLEGLGRGGEQYF.

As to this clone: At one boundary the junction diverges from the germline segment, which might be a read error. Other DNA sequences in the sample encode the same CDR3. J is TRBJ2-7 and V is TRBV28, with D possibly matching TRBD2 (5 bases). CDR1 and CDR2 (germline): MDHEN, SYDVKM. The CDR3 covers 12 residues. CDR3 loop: CASSLPSLEQYF. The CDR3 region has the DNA TGTGCCAGTAGTTTACCTAGCCTCGAGCAGTACTTC.

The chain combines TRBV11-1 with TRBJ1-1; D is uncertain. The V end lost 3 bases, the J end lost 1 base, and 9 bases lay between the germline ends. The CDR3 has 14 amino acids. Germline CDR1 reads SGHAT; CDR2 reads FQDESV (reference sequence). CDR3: CASSFFDWNTEAFF. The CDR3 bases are TGTGCCAGCAGCTTTTTCGACTGGAACACTGAAGCTTTCTTT.

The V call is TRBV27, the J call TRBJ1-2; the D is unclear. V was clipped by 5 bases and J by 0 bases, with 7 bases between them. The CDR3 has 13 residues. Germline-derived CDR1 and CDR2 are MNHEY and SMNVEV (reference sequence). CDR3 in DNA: TGTGCCAGCAGTACATCAGCTAACTATGGCTACACCTTC. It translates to CASSTSANYGYTF.

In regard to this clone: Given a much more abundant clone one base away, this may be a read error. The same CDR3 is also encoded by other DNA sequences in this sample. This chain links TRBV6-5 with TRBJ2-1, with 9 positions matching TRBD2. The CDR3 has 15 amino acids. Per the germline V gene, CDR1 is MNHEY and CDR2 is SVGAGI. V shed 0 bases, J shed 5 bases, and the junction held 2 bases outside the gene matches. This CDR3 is CASSYSTSGHNEQFF. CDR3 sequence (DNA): TGTGCCAGCAGTTACTCGACTAGCGGCCACAATGAGCAGTTCTTC.

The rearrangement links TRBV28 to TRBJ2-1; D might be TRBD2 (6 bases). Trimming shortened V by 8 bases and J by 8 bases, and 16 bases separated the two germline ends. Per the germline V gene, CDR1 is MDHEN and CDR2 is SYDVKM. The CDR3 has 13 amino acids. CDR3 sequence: CASGAGLSHEQFF. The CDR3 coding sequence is TGTGCCAGCGGGGCGGGATTATCCCATGAGCAGTTCTTC.

CDR3 nucleotide sequence: TGTGCCAGCAGTTACTCGTTTCAGTCCTACGAGCAGTACTTC. This codes for CASSYSFQSYEQYF. This chain uses TRBV6-5 with TRBJ2-7; D is unclear. V dropped 0 bases and J dropped 1 base, with 7 bases sitting between them. This CDR3 has 14 residues. CDR1 is MNHEY, CDR2 SVGAGI, per germline.

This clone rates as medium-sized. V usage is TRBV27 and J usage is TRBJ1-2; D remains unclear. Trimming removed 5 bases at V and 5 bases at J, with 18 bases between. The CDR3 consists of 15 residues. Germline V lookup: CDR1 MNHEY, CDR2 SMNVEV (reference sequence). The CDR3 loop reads CASSPNSAAYYGYTF. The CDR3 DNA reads TGTGCCAGCAGTCCCAATTCGGCAGCCTATTATGGCTACACCTTC.

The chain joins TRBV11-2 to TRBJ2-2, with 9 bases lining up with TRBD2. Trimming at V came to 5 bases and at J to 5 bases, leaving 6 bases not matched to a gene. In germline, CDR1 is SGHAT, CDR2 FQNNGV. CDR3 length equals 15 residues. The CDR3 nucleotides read TGTGCCAGCAGCCTTAGCGGGAGAAGGACCGGGGAGCTGTTTTTT. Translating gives CASSLSGRRTGELFF.

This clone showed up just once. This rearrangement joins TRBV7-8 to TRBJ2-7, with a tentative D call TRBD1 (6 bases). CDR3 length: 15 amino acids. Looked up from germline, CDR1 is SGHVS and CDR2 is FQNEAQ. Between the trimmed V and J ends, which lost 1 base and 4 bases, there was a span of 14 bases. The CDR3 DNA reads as TGTGCCAGCAGCTTAGGTACAGGGCCGGGGTACGAGCAGTACTTC. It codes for CASSLGTGPGYEQYF. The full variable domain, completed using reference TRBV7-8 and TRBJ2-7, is GAGVSQSPRYKVAKRGQDVALRCDPISGHVSLFWYQQALGQGPEFLTYFQNEAQLDKSGLPSDRFFAERPEGSVSTLKIQRTQQEDSAVYLCASSLGTGPGYEQYFGPGTRLTVT.

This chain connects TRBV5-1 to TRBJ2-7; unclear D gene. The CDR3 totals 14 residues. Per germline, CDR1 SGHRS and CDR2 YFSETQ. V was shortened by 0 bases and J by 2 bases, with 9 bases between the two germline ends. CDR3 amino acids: CASSLGPVTYEQYF. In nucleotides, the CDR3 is TGCGCCAGCAGCTTGGGTCCGGTAACCTACGAGCAGTACTTC.

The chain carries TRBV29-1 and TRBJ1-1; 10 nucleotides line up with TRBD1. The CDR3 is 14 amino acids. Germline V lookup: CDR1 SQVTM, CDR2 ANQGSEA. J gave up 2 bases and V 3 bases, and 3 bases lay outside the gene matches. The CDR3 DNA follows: TGCAGCGTTGACCGGACAGGGGGAAACACTGAAGCTTTCTTT. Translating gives CSVDRTGGNTEAFF.

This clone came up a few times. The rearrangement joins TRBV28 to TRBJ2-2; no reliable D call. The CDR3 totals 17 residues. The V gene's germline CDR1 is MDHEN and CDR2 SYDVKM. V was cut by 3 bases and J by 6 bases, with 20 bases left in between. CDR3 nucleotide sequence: TGTGCCAGCAGTTTCCCAGTCGACAACCTAAGTGCCGGGGAGCTGTTTTTT. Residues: CASSFPVDNLSAGELFF.

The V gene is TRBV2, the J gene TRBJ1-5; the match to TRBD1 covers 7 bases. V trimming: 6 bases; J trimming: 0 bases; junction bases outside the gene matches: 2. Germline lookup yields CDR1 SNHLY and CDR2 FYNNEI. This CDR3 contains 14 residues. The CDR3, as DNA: TGTGCCAGCAGGGACAGGTTTAGCAATCAGCCCCAGCATTTT. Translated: CASRDRFSNQPQHF.